Following are 13 T cell receptor beta chains from one sample sequenced in a study of T cell changes during pregnancy in multiple sclerosis. Produced via immunoSEQ multiplex PCR; TCRdb's table is partial and in-frame only. This table has approximately 66,000 clones, around 94% appearing once. Source: peripheral blood, taken in the third trimester of pregnancy. The receptors derive from a female donor in good health, enrolled as a control in a pregnancy study.

V is TRBV9 and J is TRBJ2-7; 13 nucleotides agree with TRBD2. The junction had 2 bases not matched to a gene; V was cut back by 2 bases and J by 6 bases. The CDR3 totals 14 residues. Germline CDR1 and CDR2: SGDLS and YYNGEE. CDR3 DNA: TGTGCCAGCAGCGTCACTAGCGGGGGGGCCGAGCAGTACTTC. Residues: CASSVTSGGAEQYF.

The CDR3 sequence is CASSLVTGGSYEQYF. DNA of the CDR3: TGTGCCAGCAGCTTAGTGACAGGGGGGTCCTACGAGCAGTACTTC. The V gene is TRBV7-2, the J gene TRBJ2-7; TRBD1 agrees at 9 bases. Germline V gene sequence: CDR1 SGHTA, CDR2 FQGNSA. The CDR3 loop spans 15 amino acids. J lost 1 base, V lost 1 base, and 2 bases had no gene match.

This clone was recorded once. J is TRBJ2-2 and V is TRBV19, with 7 bases matching TRBD1. Per the germline V gene, CDR1 is LNHDA and CDR2 is SQIVND (reference sequence). With V trimmed by 6 bases and J by 0 bases, 1 base remained unmatched. The CDR3 extends over 14 amino acids. The DNA for the CDR3 is TGTGCCAGTAGCGGACAGGCGAACACCGGGGAGCTGTTTTTT. Protein product: CASSGQANTGELFF.

The chain combines TRBV2 with TRBJ1-5; D is possibly TRBD1 (6 bases). Trimming took off 5 bases at V and 3 bases at J, with 14 bases between the two ends. The CDR3 contains 15 residues. The germline CDR1 and CDR2 sequences are SNHLY and FYNNEI. CDR3 region: CASSLGQPHNQPQHF. The CDR3 DNA is TGTGCCAGCAGTCTAGGACAGCCTCACAATCAGCCCCAGCATTTT.

The chain couples TRBV7-9 to TRBJ2-7; maybe TRBD2 (5 bases). From germline, CDR1 is SEHNR and CDR2 FQNEAQ (reference sequence). Deletions cut 10 bases from V and 2 bases from J, with 12 bases between. The CDR3 contains 12 residues. CDR3 residues: CATGTGAYEQYF. For the CDR3, the DNA is TGTGCCACGGGAACCGGGGCCTACGAGCAGTACTTC.

The gene calls are TRBV28 and TRBJ2-2; weak D call: TRBD1 (6 bases). The CDR3 contains 14 residues. V was pared by 6 bases and J by 1 base, with 9 bases between. Germline V lookup: CDR1 MDHEN, CDR2 SYDVKM. The CDR3 protein is CASRVGQNTGELFF. As DNA, the CDR3 is TGTGCCAGCAGGGTGGGACAGAACACCGGGGAGCTGTTTTTT.

The chain is built from TRBV19 and TRBJ2-7, with TRBD2 as a possible D gene (6 bases). Germline V gives CDR1 LNHDA, CDR2 SQIVND (reference sequence). CDR3 length: 16 amino acids. With 3 bases removed from V and 0 bases from J, the gap between germline ends came to 15 bases. The CDR3: CASSMSGVGSSYEQYF. The CDR3 region has the DNA TGTGCCAGTAGTATGTCGGGCGTCGGGAGCTCCTACGAGCAGTACTTC.

The genes are TRBV10-3 and TRBJ2-5; 9 positions match TRBD2. The CDR3 runs 14 residues. Germline V lookup: CDR1 ENHRY, CDR2 SYGVKD. With 8 bases clipped from V and 2 bases from J, the junction kept 6 bases outside the gene matches. The CDR3 DNA reads TGTGCCATCGGTCTTAGCGGGAGACAAGAGACCCAGTACTTC. Translation: CAIGLSGRQETQYF.

This chain joins TRBV4-1 and TRBJ2-7; D may be TRBD2 (5 bases). The CDR3 contains 15 residues. Trimming shortened V by 0 bases and J by 10 bases, and 19 bases separated the two germline ends. Germline lookup yields CDR1 MGHRA and CDR2 YSYEKL. The CDR3 here is CASSQEEEADRIQYF. In DNA, the CDR3 is TGCGCCAGCAGCCAAGAGGAGGAGGCAGACCGGATCCAGTACTTC.

V gene TRBV30 combines with J gene TRBJ1-2; the match to TRBD1 covers 8 bases. V lost 3 bases, J lost 0 bases, and 6 bases stayed unmatched. This CDR3 is 15 amino acids long. Germline CDR1 reads GTSNPN; CDR2 reads SVGIG (reference sequence). Here the CDR3 reads CAWRSGTGSNYGYTF. CDR3 in DNA: TGTGCCTGGAGGTCCGGGACAGGTTCTAACTATGGCTACACCTTC.

The chain has TRBV6-1 and TRBJ2-1; a weak D match, TRBD1 (5 bases). This CDR3 has 13 residues. The germline V and J ends were trimmed by 7 bases and 4 bases, with 11 bases remaining between them. The germline V gene encodes CDR1 MNHNS and CDR2 SASEGT. The DNA of the CDR3 is TGTGCCAGCAAGGGGTCGGTATACAATGAGCAGTTCTTC. Its translation is CASKGSVYNEQFF.

The rearrangement links TRBV2 to TRBJ1-1, with TRBD1 as a possible D gene (6 bases). Germline CDR1 reads SNHLY; CDR2 reads FYNNEI. Trimming shortened V by 7 bases and J by 0 bases, and 9 bases separated the two germline ends. This CDR3 is 13 amino acids long. In nucleotides, the CDR3 is TGTGCCAGCAACGGACAGCTGAACACTGAAGCTTTCTTT. As protein: CASNGQLNTEAFF. Supplemented by reference TRBV2 and TRBJ1-1, the full variable domain reads EPEVTQTPSHQVTQMGQEVILRCVPISNHLYFYWYRQILGQKVEFLVSFYNNEISEKSEIFDDQFSVERPDGSNFTLKIRSTKLEDSAMYFCASNGQLNTEAFFGQGTRLTVV.

The chain recombines TRBV5-1 with TRBJ2-1, with TRBD2 identical over 10 bases. V dropped 0 bases and J dropped 6; count of bases not matched to a gene: 3. The V gene's germline CDR1 is SGHRS and CDR2 YFSETQ. The CDR3 consists of 15 residues. Here the CDR3 DNA reads TGCGCCAGCAGCTTGGCCTCTAGCGGGAGCAATGAGCAGTTCTTC. Its translation is CASSLASSGSNEQFF.